The following is a T cell receptor beta chain sequence with its context. This specimen includes other DNA sequences encoding the same CDR3. The data were obtained in a study of blood T cell repertoires in COVID-19. The wider study: COVID-19 samples from acute and convalescent phases originated in the United States, Italy and Spain. T cells, B-cell-depleted T cells, or PBMCs supplied cDNA or gDNA.

Under the authors' procedure: It was from reference gene primer amplification that nucleated cell counts were estimated. Data came from immunoSEQ multiplex PCR; TCRdb stores just in-frame clones and leaves some out. Clonal size and the V and J genes are those of that table, whereas D and trimming came from the DNA. The sample records 100,000 to 150,000 clones, around 81% being singletons. The CDR3 runs 14 residues. With V trimmed by 6 bases and J by 4 bases, 6 bases remained unmatched. Germline V gene sequence: CDR1 MNHEY, CDR2 SVGAGI. The rearrangement joins TRBV6-5 to TRBJ1-5; the match to TRBD1 covers 7 bases. The sequence was obtained from a woman aged 50 to 60 with acute or convalescent COVID-19. What was sequenced was peripheral blood. Here the CDR3 DNA reads TGTGCCAGCAGCCAACGACAGGGTAATCAGCCCCAGCATTTT. This encodes CASSQRQGNQPQHF.